This TCR beta chain is from a study of blood T cell repertoires in COVID-19 (dated by TCRdb to the early 2020s). Looking at the study overall: Samples covering the acute and convalescent phases of COVID-19 were provided by collaborators in the United States, Italy and Spain. The prospective study material was composed of cDNA or gDNA derived from T cells, B-cell-depleted T cells, or PBMCs. Subjects who had been exposed to COVID-19, were actively infected with it, or had recovered from it provided the deeply sampled blood TCRbeta repertoires that made up the dataset. The repertoires were released in a freely available public database meant as a resource for research on the immune response to SARS-CoV-2. The samples were drawn from two sources: the first 160 participants of the ongoing ImmuneRACE study, and 1,000 to 1,500 subjects contributed by 6 global collaborators. A de-identified subject ID, COVID-19 status, age in years and sex were almost always included in the sample metadata. Where available, HLA class I and class II types were obtained from metadata supplied by the sample provider rather than from assay-based typing.

The paper's findings and limits, for the study overall: The quantity of clinical and demographic metadata differed by source and by participant and was supplied without curation.

From a lookup of the germline V gene, CDR1 and CDR2 are SGHTA and FQGNSA. The CDR3 runs 15 amino acids, cysteine and phenylalanine included. Here the CDR3 DNA is all that survives: 45 bases in frame from base 1. The junction shows trimming of 0 bases on V and 2 bases on J, and the gene matches do not reach 4 bases of it. The immunoSEQ Assay, a bias-controlled multiplex PCR, was used to amplify TCRbeta CDR3 regions from genomic DNA. The study's own analysis went as follows. The number of nucleated cells in each sample was estimated from the amplification of reference gene primers within the assay. To quantify the absolute abundance of each unique TCRbeta CDR3 rearrangement, sequence reads were collapsed and filtered. Productive Simpson clonality was computed per sample as the square root of Simpson's diversity index over productive rearrangements. TCRdb took over this immuneACCESS table, retaining in-frame rearrangements with V and J assigned. Such tables are incomplete; in checked studies, under half of the missing clones stem from an unresolved V gene, and the remainder is unexplained. The V and J calls and clone size are taken from that table; D and trimming were inferred from the DNA. This sample is represented by 160,000 or so clones; around 80% of them were singletons. The ten largest clonotypes hold almost 10% of the sample.

Whole blood was collected in K2EDTA tubes by collaborating institutions according to the institutions' own protocols. For TCRbeta analysis, collaborators shipped samples in one of three forms: frozen whole blood, isolated PBMCs, or DNA extracted from either of those sample types. Remarks on this clone: Its antigen is still unknown. Base qualities are not recorded, but no much larger clone differs from it by a single base.

The TCR sequence derives from a woman aged 45-65 years with acute or convalescent COVID-19. The rearrangement combines TRBV7-2 with TRBJ2-7, with 7 central nucleotides matching TRBD2. Sequencing input: peripheral blood. This receptor carries the CDR3 CASSLASSGTYEQYF. The DNA sequence is TGTGCCAGCAGCTTAGCTTCTAGCGGAACCTACGAGCAGTACTTC.